The 32 T cell receptor beta chains given below trace back to one sample, sequenced in a study of shared clonotypes between healthy human individuals. Profiled with immunoSEQ multiplex PCR; TCRdb holds only in-frame clones, not every one. This table has 950,000 to 1,100,000 clones, 78% appearing once. The sequenced material came from memory CD4+ T cells from PBMCs. The sample's subset: CD45RA-negative fraction. These receptors all stem from a man between 18 and 29 years old in good health. Some clones in this sample may be carry-over from other donors' samples.

The V call is TRBV4-2, the J call TRBJ2-1, with 8 bases matching TRBD2. The germline V gene encodes CDR1 LGHNA and CDR2 YNFKEQ. This CDR3 has 18 residues. J gave up 4 bases and V 0 bases, and 11 bases lay outside the gene matches. This CDR3 is CASSQEGLGLGLYNEQFF. The CDR3 DNA is TGTGCCAGCAGCCAAGAAGGATTGGGACTAGGGCTTTACAATGAGCAGTTCTTC.

This clone showed up just once. This chain links TRBV11-2 with TRBJ2-7, with 8 bases aligning to TRBD1. Germline V lookup: CDR1 SGHAT, CDR2 FQNNGV. This CDR3 is 15 amino acids long. J was trimmed by 7 bases and V by 2 bases; bases with no gene match: 10. The CDR3 loop is CASSLRDRGRGEQYF. The CDR3, as DNA: TGTGCCAGCAGCTTAAGAGACAGGGGCCGGGGGGAGCAGTACTTC.

The genes are TRBV28 and TRBJ2-7; D ambiguous. In germline, CDR1 is MDHEN, CDR2 SYDVKM. This CDR3 has 16 residues. The ends were cut back, 6 bases at V and 2 bases at J, with 20 bases in the middle. CDR3: CASSLSVGTWPYEQYF. Written as DNA, the CDR3 is TGTGCCAGCAGCCTCAGTGTGGGTACATGGCCCTACGAGCAGTACTTC.

This sequence joins TRBV18 and TRBJ1-5; 9 positions agree with TRBD1. In germline, CDR1 is KGHSH, CDR2 LQKENI. V shed 6 bases and J 9 bases; nucleotides not matched to a gene: 12. The CDR3 spans 15 residues. CDR3 amino acids: CASSLPGQGGGPQHF. The CDR3 region has the DNA TGTGCCAGCTCGCTACCGGGACAGGGTGGAGGGCCCCAGCATTTT.

This clone was counted once. This chain joins TRBV6-9 and TRBJ2-5; a possible D gene is TRBD2 (7 bases). This CDR3 has 13 residues. V was clipped by 7 bases and J by 4 bases, with 13 bases between them. Germline lookup yields CDR1 MNHGY and CDR2 SVAAGI. CDR3 DNA sequence: TGTGCCAGCACCTTCGGGGGGCTAGAGACCCAGTACTTC. Amino acids: CASTFGGLETQYF.

This clone was seen more than once but under ten times. This rearrangement joins TRBV15 to TRBJ2-2; 8 positions agree with TRBD1. This CDR3 comprises 16 residues. Germline V gene sequence: CDR1 LNHNV, CDR2 YYDKDF (reference sequence). With V trimmed by 5 bases and J by 5 bases, 10 bases remained unmatched. Here the CDR3 DNA reads TGTGCCACCAGCCTCCTTCGGACAGGGCGGACCGGGGAGCTGTTTTTT. The encoded protein is CATSLLRTGRTGELFF.

This clone was seen once. Just one base apart from a much larger clone, this may be a read error. Within the sample, other DNA sequences also encode this same CDR3. The rearrangement links TRBV2 to TRBJ2-1; D gene ambiguous. The CDR3 extends over 11 amino acids. The V gene lost 3 bases and the J gene lost 4 bases, with 1 base spanning the gap. CDR1 is SNHLY, CDR2 FYNNEI, per germline. CDR3 in amino acids: CASSDYNEQFF. The DNA for the CDR3 is TGTGCCAGCAGTGATTACAATGAGCAGTTCTTC. Filled out from reference TRBV2 and TRBJ2-1, the complete variable domain reads EPEVTQTPSHQVTQMGQEVILRCVPISNHLYFYWYRQILGQKVEFLVSFYNNEISEKSEIFDDQFSVERPDGSNFTLKIRSTKLEDSAMYFCASSDYNEQFFGPGTRLTVL.

The chain uses TRBV9 and TRBJ2-5, with D possibly being TRBD1 or TRBD2 (5 bases each). There are 15 residues in the CDR3. Trimming left V 0 bases short and J 5 bases short, with 14 bases between. Germline assignment: CDR1 SGDLS and CDR2 YYNGEE. The CDR3 protein is CASSVDGLAGETQYF. The CDR3 nucleotides are TGTGCCAGCAGCGTAGATGGCCTAGCAGGGGAGACCCAGTACTTC.

This chain joins TRBV18 and TRBJ1-1, with D unresolved. This CDR3 region has 12 residues. The V end was cut by 2 bases, the J end by 5 bases, with 6 bases between. Germline CDR1 and CDR2: KGHSH and LQKENI. This CDR3 is CASSPVETEAFF. The CDR3, as DNA: TGTGCCAGCTCACCAGTGGAGACTGAAGCTTTCTTT.

This clone has a count of ten or more. The genes are TRBV2 and TRBJ1-5; 12 positions match TRBD1. V dropped 4 bases and J dropped 5; count of bases not matched to a gene: 12. The V gene's germline CDR1 is SNHLY and CDR2 FYNNEI. This CDR3 is built from 18 residues. The CDR3 DNA sequence: TGTGCCAGCAGTGTTTGGGACAGGGGGCGCGGGGGAGATCAGCCCCAGCATTTT. As protein: CASSVWDRGRGGDQPQHF.

This clone has a count of ten or more. The chain joins TRBV28 to TRBJ1-6, with 11 nucleotides matching TRBD1. J lost 8 bases, V lost 5 bases, and 2 bases had no gene match. In germline, CDR1 is MDHEN, CDR2 SYDVKM. The CDR3 totals 14 residues. The CDR3, as DNA: TGTGCCAGCAGTAGGACAGGGGGCCATTCACCCCTCCACTTT. Translated, it gives CASSRTGGHSPLHF.

The chain employs TRBV5-1 and TRBJ1-1; D might be TRBD1 (5 bases). The V and J ends lost 4 bases and 4 bases respectively, with 14 bases between them. Per the germline V gene, CDR1 is SGHRS and CDR2 is YFSETQ. The CDR3 contains 14 residues. Here the CDR3 reads CASSTPGPSTEAFF. The CDR3 DNA reads as TGCGCCAGCAGCACTCCGGGACCGAGCACTGAAGCTTTCTTT.

This sequence joins TRBV29-1 and TRBJ2-5, with unresolved D. Germline V gene data show CDR1 as SQVTM and CDR2 as ANQGSEA. With 4 bases removed from V and 0 bases from J, the gap between germline ends came to 9 bases. The CDR3 covers 13 residues. The CDR3 nucleotides read TGCAGCGTTGTACCACCTCACCAAGAGACCCAGTACTTC. Protein product: CSVVPPHQETQYF.

The chain employs TRBV11-1 and TRBJ2-7, with TRBD2 matching 8 bases. CDR3 length: 16 amino acids. The J segment lost 4 bases and the V segment lost 4 bases, leaving 12 bases of the junction unmatched. CDR1 SGHAT and CDR2 FQDESV come from the germline V gene (reference sequence). CDR3 sequence: CASSSNGAGALYEQYF. The CDR3 bases are TGTGCCAGCAGCTCTAATGGAGCGGGAGCCTTGTACGAGCAGTACTTC.

In the case of this clone: The same CDR3 can be traced to other DNA sequences in this sample. The chain links TRBV28 to TRBJ1-2; D may be TRBD1 (6 bases). Germline CDR1 MDHEN, CDR2 SYDVKM. V was trimmed by 6 bases and J by 2 bases, leaving 10 bases between them. This CDR3 is 13 amino acids long. The CDR3 sequence is CASRVDSNYGYTF. The CDR3 DNA sequence: TGTGCCAGCAGGGTGGACAGCAACTATGGCTACACCTTC.

This sequence joins TRBV5-1 and TRBJ2-3; D is perhaps TRBD1 (5 bases). V was cut by 4 bases and J by 4 bases, with 7 bases left in between. The CDR3 contains 12 residues. Germline values: CDR1 SGHRS, CDR2 YFSETQ. The CDR3 reads CASSDSSDTQYF. The CDR3 DNA sequence: TGCGCCAGCAGCGACAGTTCAGATACGCAGTATTTT.

This chain uses TRBV5-1 with TRBJ2-3, with D unclear. Germline assignment: CDR1 SGHRS and CDR2 YFSETQ. The V and J ends lost 4 bases and 0 bases respectively, with 9 bases between them. This CDR3 has 14 amino acids. CDR3 loop: CASSPTTSTDTQYF. The CDR3 nucleotides read TGCGCCAGCAGCCCGACGACTAGCACAGATACGCAGTATTTT.

This clone was seen a few times. V gene TRBV30 combines with J gene TRBJ1-5; maybe TRBD1 (5 bases). The germline V gene has CDR1 GTSNPN and CDR2 SVGIG (reference sequence). Trimming removed 2 bases at V and 7 bases at J, with 12 bases between. The CDR3 consists of 13 residues. The CDR3 sequence is CAWSKGWRQPQHF. DNA for the CDR3: TGTGCCTGGAGTAAGGGGTGGCGACAGCCCCAGCATTTT.

The chain recombines TRBV11-1 with TRBJ2-1; D call uncertain. The CDR3 is 12 residues long. V gave up 5 bases and J gave up 7 bases, with 9 bases separating them. Germline CDR1 and CDR2: SGHAT and FQDESV (reference sequence). CDR3 nucleotide sequence: TGTGCCAGCAGCGAGGTGGGGAATGAGCAGTTCTTC. It encodes CASSEVGNEQFF. Filled out from reference TRBV11-1 and TRBJ2-1, the complete variable domain reads EAEVAQSPRYKITEKSQAVAFWCDPISGHATLYWYRQILGQGPELLVQFQDESVVDDSQLPKDRFSAERLKGVDSTLKIQPAELGDSAMYLCASSEVGNEQFFGPGTRLTVL.

The chain uses TRBV11-3 and TRBJ2-1, with D perhaps TRBD2 (5 bases). V lost 5 bases and J lost 2, with 13 bases in between. CDR3 size: 15 residues. Germline V gives CDR1 SGHNT, CDR2 YENEEA. CDR3 sequence: CASSVVGGPYNEQFF. DNA of the CDR3: TGTGCCAGCAGCGTGGTTGGAGGACCCTACAATGAGCAGTTCTTC.

This chain uses TRBV7-6 with TRBJ1-5, with TRBD1 matching 7 bases. CDR1 and CDR2 from the germline V gene are SGHVS and FNYEAQ. Losses at the gene ends were 3 bases for V and 3 bases for J; bases not matched to a gene: 8. This CDR3 is 16 amino acids long. This CDR3 reads CASSLGQGVSNQPQHF. CDR3 nucleotides: TGTGCCAGCAGCTTGGGGCAGGGGGTCTCCAATCAGCCCCAGCATTTT.

The chain links TRBV6-4 to TRBJ2-5; D is ambiguous. V lost 3 bases to trimming and J lost 8 bases, with 16 bases between them. The CDR3 is 14 residues long. CDR1 is MRHNA and CDR2 is SNTAGT in the germline V gene. CDR3 nucleotides: TGTGCCAGCAGTGATCGGCCTAGTGAAGGAACCCAGTACTTC. Encoded protein: CASSDRPSEGTQYF.

This clone was found a few times. This sequence joins TRBV28 and TRBJ2-1; TRBD2 aligns across 10 bases. The CDR3 is made up of 15 amino acids. The V gene end was trimmed by 7 bases and the J gene end by 7 bases; junction bases not matched to a gene: 10. From germline, CDR1 is MDHEN and CDR2 SYDVKM. CDR3 DNA: TGTGCCAGCACCACCTTTAGCGGGAGGTGGAATGAGCAGTTCTTC. This encodes CASTTFSGRWNEQFF.

This clone was seen more than once but under ten times. The genes are TRBV15 and TRBJ1-1; D gene uncertain. Germline assignment: CDR1 LNHNV and CDR2 YYDKDF (reference sequence). This CDR3 has 15 residues. Trimming left V 0 bases short and J 1 base short, with 9 bases between. CDR3: CATSRDGSGNTEAFF. The DNA for the CDR3 is TGTGCCACCAGCAGAGATGGATCGGGGAACACTGAAGCTTTCTTT.

As regards this clone: A much larger clone differs by one base, so this may be a read error. This chain connects TRBV5-4 to TRBJ2-7; a possible D gene is TRBD1 (5 bases). CDR1 and CDR2 (germline): SGHNT, YYREEE (reference sequence). Trimming removed 3 bases from V and 3 bases from J, with 7 bases in between. This CDR3 spans 12 amino acids. For the CDR3, the DNA is TGTGCCAGCAGCTCCCAGGGCTACGAGCAGTACTTC. It is translated as CASSSQGYEQYF. Together with reference TRBV5-4 and TRBJ2-7, the CDR3 gives the full variable domain: ETGVTQSPTHLIKTRGQQVTLRCSSQSGHNTVSWYQQALGQGPQFIFQYYREEENGRGNFPPRFSGLQFPNYSSELNVNALELDDSALYLCASSSQGYEQYFGPGTRLTVT.

Note on this clone: The same CDR3 arises from other DNA sequences in this sample as well. The chain uses TRBV28 and TRBJ2-4; D is uncertain. Between the trimmed V and J ends, which lost 3 bases and 0 bases, there was a span of 9 bases. The CDR3 contains 15 residues. Germline values: CDR1 MDHEN, CDR2 SYDVKM. CDR3 loop: CASSFGGVAKNIQYF. The CDR3, as DNA: TGTGCCAGCAGTTTCGGCGGTGTAGCCAAAAACATTCAGTACTTC.

CDR3 residues: CASRQTSGSVSEQYF. Written as DNA, the CDR3 is TGCGCCAGCAGACAGACTAGCGGGAGCGTGAGTGAGCAGTACTTC. The chain recombines TRBV10-2 with TRBJ2-7; 12 nucleotides match TRBD2. V was clipped by 6 bases and J by 7 bases; unmatched bases: 10. Germline loops: CDR1 WSHSY, CDR2 SAAADI. The CDR3 consists of 15 residues.

Turning to this clone: Within the sample, other DNA sequences also encode this same CDR3. The chain couples TRBV9 to TRBJ2-3; D is uncertain. This CDR3 spans 13 amino acids. The germline V and J ends were trimmed by 1 base and 2 bases, with 5 bases remaining between them. The germline gives CDR1 SGDLS, CDR2 YYNGEE. The CDR3 protein is CASSVLPTDTQYF. CDR3 nucleotides: TGTGCCAGCAGCGTACTCCCCACAGATACGCAGTATTTT.

This clone appeared a single time. The V gene is TRBV5-1, the J gene TRBJ1-3, with 9 bases aligning to TRBD1. Trimming removed 2 bases from V and 8 bases from J; junction bases left unmatched: 5. The CDR3 totals 14 residues. Looked up from germline, CDR1 is SGHRS and CDR2 is YFSETQ. The CDR3 spells CASSLTGGGDTIYF. CDR3 nucleotides: TGCGCCAGCAGCTTAACAGGGGGCGGCGACACCATATATTTT.

The chain is built from TRBV13 and TRBJ2-7; TRBD2 might be the D (6 bases). Deletions cut 2 bases from V and 2 bases from J, with 16 bases between. The CDR3 extends over 16 amino acids. The germline V gene encodes CDR1 PRHDT and CDR2 FYEKMQ (reference sequence). CDR3 residues: CASSLSLGSQAYEQYF. The CDR3 region has the DNA TGTGCCAGCAGCTTAAGCCTCGGGAGCCAGGCCTACGAGCAGTACTTC.

CDR3 bases: TGTGCCAGCTTACGGACAGGGGCCTTCGAGGAGCTGTTTTTT. It codes for CASLRTGAFEELFF. The chain is built from TRBV28 and TRBJ2-2, with TRBD1 identical over 9 bases. Germline values: CDR1 MDHEN, CDR2 SYDVKM. CDR3 length: 14 amino acids. V was pared by 8 bases and J by 10 bases, with 11 bases of the junction left unmatched.

In its sample, this clone was seen a few times. The J gene is TRBJ1-1, the V gene TRBV7-9; 7 bases are a match to TRBD1. CDR3 length equals 16 residues. From germline, CDR1 is SEHNR and CDR2 FQNEAQ (reference sequence). V lost 5 bases and J lost 4; bases outside the gene matches: 13. The DNA for the CDR3 is TGTGCCAGCAGCAAGGGACAGACGGGCTGGGGCACTGAAGCTTTCTTT. Protein sequence: CASSKGQTGWGTEAFF. Using reference TRBV7-9 and TRBJ1-1 for the parts outside the CDR3, the full variable domain is DTGVSQNPRHKITKRGQNVTFRCDPISEHNRLYWYRQTLGQGPEFLTYFQNEAQLEKSRLLSDRFSAERPKGSFSTLEIQRTEQGDSAMYLCASSKGQTGWGTEAFFGQGTRLTVV.